Below are 32 T cell receptor beta chains sequenced from a single sample in a study of tumor and adjacent non-tumor tissue in lung cancer. TCRbeta libraries were built with three rounds of nested PCR, modified from ARM-PCR. TCRdb re-called the multiplex PCR reads through MiXCR, storing one row per CDR3 protein. The sample lists about 80,000 distinct CDR3 sequences, roughly 72% occurring once. RNA was extracted from bulk tissue without any cell sorting. Source material: lung tumor tissue. The receptor set was obtained from a woman between 40 and 50 years old with non-small cell lung cancer.

Comments on this clonotype: One base away lies a much larger clone, so this may be a sequencing read error. The chain links TRBV6-6 to TRBJ2-1, with D perhaps TRBD2 (6 bases). The germline V gene encodes CDR1 MNHNY and CDR2 SVGAGI (reference sequence). This CDR3 is 16 amino acids long. The CDR3 reads CASNYGTDLRHNEQFF. In nucleotides, the CDR3 is TGTGCCAGCAATTACGGGACTGACCTGCGTCACAATGAGCAGTTCTTC.

This clonotype showed up many times. This rearrangement joins TRBV7-8 to TRBJ2-5, with D tentatively TRBD2 (6 bases). The V gene's germline CDR1 is SGHVS and CDR2 FQNEAQ. V lost 1 base and J lost 5, with 14 bases in between. The CDR3 length is 15 residues. For the CDR3, the DNA is TGTGCCAGCAGCTTAGTGGGCGGAGGGAGGGAGACCCAGTACTTC. Residues: CASSLVGGGRETQYF.

This clonotype was seen a single time. Its ends do not fully match the called genes, so a read error is possible. The V call is TRBV29-1, the J call TRBJ2-1; D remains ambiguous. Germline V gene sequence: CDR1 SQVTM, CDR2 ANQGSEA. The CDR3 covers 16 residues. CDR3 sequence reads: CSVKDQKRSSYNEQLF. In DNA form, the CDR3 reads TGCAGCGTTAAAGATCAGAAGAGGAGCTCCTACAATGAGCAGCTCTTC.

There are a few counts of this clonotype. One end of the junction does not line up with germline, which may come from a read error. The chain links TRBV30 to TRBJ1-1; no clear D. From germline, CDR1 is GTSNPN and CDR2 SVGIG (reference sequence). The CDR3 spans 11 residues. This CDR3 reads CAWSVNAEALF. The CDR3 coding sequence is TGTGCCTGGAGTGTGAACGCCGAAGCTCTCTTT.

Remarks on this clonotype: One end of the junction does not line up with germline, which may come from a read error. CDR3 residues: CASSLVERRTQETQYF. The DNA of the CDR3 is TGCGCCAGCAGCTTAGTTGAGCGGAGGACCCAAGAGACCCAGTACTTC. The rearrangement uses TRBV11-2 and TRBJ2-5, with D tentatively TRBD2 (5 bases). The germline gives CDR1 SGHAT, CDR2 FQNNGV. The CDR3 sequence is 16 residues long.

Many counts were recorded for this clonotype. V usage is TRBV10-3 and J usage is TRBJ2-1, with TRBD2 as a possible D gene (5 bases). V was trimmed by 5 bases and J by 2 bases, leaving 16 bases between them. Germline CDR1 and CDR2: ENHRY and SYGVKD. The CDR3 length is 16 residues. The chain's CDR3 is CAISLGGRSTYNEQFF. CDR3 nucleotide sequence: TGTGCCATCAGTTTGGGTGGGAGATCTACCTACAATGAGCAGTTCTTC.

To note about this clonotype: The conserved phenylalanine or tryptophan normally closing the CDR3 is absent here, so this likely arose from a read error. The CDR3 region has the DNA TGTGCCAGCAGCCAAGTTGGAAGTCTAGCGGGGGCCGCGCAGTATTAT. It is translated as CASSQVGSLAGAAQYY. This sequence joins TRBV14 and TRBJ2-3; TRBD2 agrees at 10 bases. Germline V lookup: CDR1 SGHDN, CDR2 FVKESK. The CDR3 totals 16 residues. J was trimmed by 10 bases and V by 1 base; bases with no gene match: 11.

This clonotype showed up just once. This CDR3 is missing its conserved last phenylalanine or tryptophan, likely due to a read error. The chain is built from TRBV11-2 and TRBJ2-5; TRBD1 agrees at 7 bases. Germline loops: CDR1 SGHAT, CDR2 FQNNGV. After removal of 7 bases from V and 1 base from J, the junction contained 6 bases not matched to a gene. The CDR3 is made up of 14 amino acids. The CDR3 DNA reads as TGTGCCAGCATCCCTTGGACAGGCCAAGAGACCCAGTACCTA. Protein: CASIPWTGQETQYL.

This clonotype was picked up many times. The V and J genes are TRBV30 and TRBJ2-3; 9 bases fit TRBD2. Germline V gene lookup returns CDR1 GTSNPN and CDR2 SVGIG (reference sequence). After removal of 8 bases from V and 5 bases from J, the junction contained 11 bases not matched to a gene. This CDR3 is built from 14 residues. The CDR3 protein is CALKAGGPVDTQYF. DNA of the CDR3: TGTGCCCTGAAGGCGGGAGGGCCGGTAGATACGCAGTATTTT.

To note about this clonotype: Its ends do not fully match the called genes, so a read error is possible. This chain connects TRBV4-1 to TRBJ2-1, with 7 bases identical to TRBD2. This CDR3 region has 16 residues. Germline assignment: CDR1 MGHRA and CDR2 YSYEKL. The CDR3 reads CTSSQAGTNGSLEQFF. Here the CDR3 DNA reads TGCACCAGCAGCCAAGCAGGGACTAACGGGAGTCTTGAGCAGTTCTTC.

This clonotype was seen once. Possible read error: a much larger clone is one base away. The V gene is TRBV29-1, the J gene TRBJ2-1; 9 nucleotides match TRBD2. The CDR3 contains 13 residues. Germline V gene data show CDR1 as SQVTM and CDR2 as ANQGSEA. The CDR3 region is CSVEIRREGEQSF. The CDR3 nucleotides are TGCAGCGTTGAAATTAGGCGGGAGGGTGAGCAGTCCTTC.

The chain uses TRBV6-1 and TRBJ2-3, with D perhaps assigned TRBD1 or TRBD2 (7 bases each). This CDR3 region has 15 residues. V was shortened by 3 bases and J by 3 bases, with 13 bases between the two germline ends. Germline V gene data show CDR1 as MNHNS and CDR2 as SASEGT. The DNA of the CDR3 is TGTGCCAGCAGTGAGACTAGCAGGGGGACAGATACGCAGTATTTT. Translating it yields CASSETSRGTDTQYF.

The V gene is TRBV28, the J gene TRBJ1-1; D gene ambiguous. The CDR3 sequence is 12 residues long. Germline V CDR1 and CDR2: MDHEN, SYDVKM. The V end was cut by 8 bases, the J end by 14 bases, with 21 bases between. CDR3 region: CASGRPNTETFF. CDR3 DNA: TGTGCCAGCGGACGGCCGAACACTGAAACCTTCTTT. Filled out from reference TRBV28 and TRBJ1-1, the complete variable domain reads DVKVTQSSRYLVKRTGEKVFLECVQDMDHENMFWYRQDPGLGLRLIYFSYDVKMKEKGDIPEGYSVSREKKERFSLILESASTNQTSMYLCASGRPNTETFFGQGTRLTVV.

In its sample, this clonotype was seen a few times. A clone one base away is much larger, so this may be a read error. V gene TRBV6-1 combines with J gene TRBJ1-2; D is unresolved. This CDR3 is 15 amino acids long. Germline values: CDR1 MNHNS, CDR2 SASEGT. CDR3 bases: TGTGCCAACAGTGAGGAACGCGGAGCTAACTATGGCTACACCTTC. As protein: CANSEERGANYGYTF.

This chain joins TRBV6-5 and TRBJ2-3, with D perhaps matching TRBD1 (5 bases). The CDR3 length is 16 residues. Germline lookup yields CDR1 MNHEY and CDR2 SVGAGI. Trimming removed 6 bases at V and 1 base at J, with 17 bases between. The CDR3 sequence is CASSLPQGAGTDTQYF. The DNA of the CDR3 is TGTGCCAGCAGCCTCCCCCAGGGCGCGGGCACAGATACGCAGTATTTT.

A remark on this clonotype: Here the CDR3 omits its conserved ending phenylalanine or tryptophan, so a read error is the likely source. The chain has TRBV24-1 and TRBJ2-1, with 7 positions matching TRBD2. Germline trimming cut 9 bases from V and 1 base from J; bases unmatched to any gene: 14. The CDR3 sequence is 17 residues long. The germline gives CDR1 KGHDR, CDR2 SFDVKD. The CDR3 protein is CATGTTNVGWSYNEQFL. The CDR3 coding sequence is TGTGCCACCGGGACTACCAACGTCGGGTGGTCCTACAATGAGCAGTTCTTA.

V is TRBV12-3 or TRBV12-4 and J is TRBJ1-2, with 7 bases identical to TRBD1. The CDR3 consists of 15 residues. The CDR3 DNA reads as TGTGTCAGTAGTTCTCCCGGACAGGCCAACTATGGCTACACCTTC. This codes for CVSSSPGQANYGYTF.

Comment on this clonotype: The junction departs from the called germline gene at one end, perhaps through a read error. The gene calls are TRBV5-6 and TRBJ2-5, with 11 bases identical to TRBD2. Germline CDR1 is SGHDT and CDR2 is YYEEEE. This CDR3 region has 14 residues. The CDR3 is CASSMTSGEEAQYF. CDR3 in DNA: TGTGCCAGCAGCATGACTAGCGGGGAAGAGGCCCAGTACTTC.

Regarding this clonotype: A read error may account for a junction end that differs from germline. The V call is TRBV11-2, the J call TRBJ2-4; TRBD1 might be the D (6 bases). The CDR3 length is 14 residues. CDR1 is SGHAT and CDR2 is FQNNGV in the germline V gene. CDR3 amino acids: CASSPGTSKSIQYF. CDR3 nucleotides: TGTGCTAGCAGCCCCGGGACATCAAAAAGCATTCAATACTTT.

Concerning this clonotype itself: This could be a read error, since a much larger clone is one nucleotide away. The CDR3 loop reads CASSRQTGGEYEQYF. As DNA, the CDR3 is TGTGCCAGCAGTCGCCAGACAGGGGGAGAATACGAGCAGTACTTC. This chain links TRBV6-6 with TRBJ2-7; 9 bases map to TRBD1. J was trimmed by 4 bases and V by 5 bases; bases with no gene match: 9. CDR3 length equals 15 residues. The germline V gene encodes CDR1 MNHNY and CDR2 SVGAGI (reference sequence).

As for this clonotype: At one end the junction does not follow the germline gene, possibly because of a read error. V is TRBV6-1 and J is TRBJ2-2; TRBD1 or TRBD2 may be the D gene (6 bases each). The V gene's germline CDR1 is MNHNS and CDR2 SASEGT. There are 17 residues in the CDR3. CDR3 coding DNA: TGTGCCAGCAGTGAAGAGGGCAGTATAAGGCCTAGGGGGGTGCTGTTTTTT. The encoded protein is CASSEEGSIRPRGVLFF.

As concerns this clonotype: Likely a read error: the CDR3 ends without its conserved phenylalanine or tryptophan. The rearrangement links TRBV20-1 to TRBJ2-6, with 7 bases lining up with TRBD2. The V gene end was trimmed by 4 bases and the J gene end by 2 bases; junction bases not matched to a gene: 11. The CDR3 is 17 residues long. The germline gives CDR1 DFQATT, CDR2 SNEGSKA (reference sequence). The chain's CDR3 is CSAKRLAGGAGANVLTS. The CDR3 region has the DNA TGCAGTGCTAAACGACTAGCAGGAGGAGCTGGGGCCAACGTCCTGACTTCC.

A remark on this clonotype: The CDR3 end shows no conserved phenylalanine or tryptophan, and so a read error is likely. The DNA is left out, because the CDR3 cannot be placed on it with certainty; the CDR3 is given as TCRdb lists it. The CDR3 region is CASSLTTGGPREQSL. The V gene is TRBV11-2, the J gene TRBJ2-1; the table gives TRBD2 as D, unverified against the DNA. Germline CDR1 SGHAT, CDR2 FQNNGV. The CDR3 spans 15 residues, counting both ends.

About this clonotype itself: A much larger clone sits a single nucleotide away, making a read error possible. This chain links TRBV29-1 with TRBJ2-7; D is undetermined. V dropped 7 bases and J dropped 9 bases, with 28 bases sitting between them. CDR3 length: 15 amino acids. The germline V gene has CDR1 SQVTM and CDR2 ANQGSEA. This chain's CDR3 is CSASGRSPAVHGQYF. The CDR3 DNA reads TGCAGCGCGAGTGGACGGAGTCCTGCCGTCCACGGGCAGTACTTC.

The chain is built from TRBV12-3 or TRBV12-4 and TRBJ2-7; D uncertain. The CDR3 runs 14 residues. The CDR3 region has the DNA TGTGTCAGGAGTTCGCAGACAAGGACCTACGAGCAGTACTTC. Amino acid sequence: CVRSSQTRTYEQYF.

Turning to this clonotype: The CDR3 does not close with the conserved phenylalanine or tryptophan, likely indicating a read error. V gene TRBV11-2 combines with J gene TRBJ2-5; 7 bases line up with TRBD1. Germline lookup yields CDR1 SGHAT and CDR2 FQNNGV. This CDR3 contains 15 residues. As DNA, the CDR3 is TGTGTGAGCACCAAATTCGGACAGGCACAAGAGACCCAGTACTCC. This sequence encodes CVSTKFGQAQETQYS.

On this clonotype: The junction departs from the called germline gene at one end, perhaps through a read error. The chain links TRBV20-1 to TRBJ2-7, with a weak D call TRBD2 (6 bases). Per the germline V gene, CDR1 is DFQATT and CDR2 is SNEGSKA (reference sequence). The length of the CDR3 is 12 residues. CDR3 DNA: TGCAATGCTAGAAAGGACACGGGAGAGCAGCACTTC. This sequence encodes CNARKDTGEQHF.

Turning to this clonotype: The junction and the germline gene differ at one end; a read error may be behind it. V is TRBV29-1 and J is TRBJ2-1; 8 nucleotides line up with TRBD2. Germline V gives CDR1 SQVTM, CDR2 ANQGSEA. The CDR3 covers 15 residues. This CDR3 is CNVEPETSGYNEQSF. In nucleotides, the CDR3 is TGCAACGTCGAGCCCGAAACTAGCGGCTACAATGAGCAGTCCTTC.

This chain joins TRBV12-3 or TRBV12-4 and TRBJ2-2; D not certain. The CDR3 sequence is 12 residues long. Trimming removed 9 bases from V and 7 bases from J, with 12 bases in between. CDR3 residues: CASSSSIGELFF. The DNA of the CDR3 is TGTGCCAGTAGCTCAAGTATCGGGGAGCTGTTTTTT.

This clonotype occurred many times. The chain employs TRBV5-1 and TRBJ2-5, with D perhaps matching TRBD2 (5 bases). Germline-derived CDR1 and CDR2 are SGHRS and YFSETQ. V was shortened by 0 bases and J by 5 bases, with 8 bases between the two germline ends. The CDR3 runs to 13 residues. CDR3 DNA: TGCGCCAGCAGCTTGGGGACTTATGAGACCCAGTACTTC. Translated, it gives CASSLGTYETQYF. Using reference TRBV5-1 and TRBJ2-5 for the parts outside the CDR3, the full variable domain is KAGVTQTPRYLIKTRGQQVTLSCSPISGHRSVSWYQQTPGQGLQFLFEYFSETQRNKGNFPGRFSGRQFSNSRSEMNVSTLELGDSALYLCASSLGTYETQYFGPGTRLLVL.

This clonotype was counted many times. V is TRBV28 and J is TRBJ1-5; 9 nucleotides match TRBD1. CDR1 and CDR2 (germline): MDHEN, SYDVKM. The CDR3 runs to 15 residues. The J segment lost 4 bases and the V segment lost 7 bases, leaving 8 bases of the junction unmatched. The CDR3 DNA is TGTGCCAGCACACAGGGGGCATTTGGGAATCAGCCCCAGCATTTT. Encoded protein: CASTQGAFGNQPQHF.

The sample holds one count of this clonotype. The chain has TRBV5-1 and TRBJ2-2; D possibly corresponds to TRBD1 (6 bases). Trimming took 4 bases from V and 5 from J, leaving 18 bases between them. Germline values: CDR1 SGHRS, CDR2 YFSETQ. CDR3 length: 16 residues. The CDR3, as DNA: TGCGCCAGCAGCCCCCGGACAGAGCAGGGGACCGGGGAGCTGTTTTTT. This codes for CASSPRTEQGTGELFF.